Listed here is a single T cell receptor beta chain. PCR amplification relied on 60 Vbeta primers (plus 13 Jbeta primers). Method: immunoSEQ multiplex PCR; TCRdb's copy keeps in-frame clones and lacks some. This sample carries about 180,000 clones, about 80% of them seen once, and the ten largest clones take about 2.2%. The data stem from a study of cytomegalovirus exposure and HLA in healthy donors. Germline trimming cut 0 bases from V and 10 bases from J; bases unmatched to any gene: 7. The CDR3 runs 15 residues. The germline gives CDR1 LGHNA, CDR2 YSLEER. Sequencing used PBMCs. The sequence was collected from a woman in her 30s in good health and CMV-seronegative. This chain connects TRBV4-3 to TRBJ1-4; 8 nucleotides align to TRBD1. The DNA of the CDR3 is TGCGCCAGCAGCCAAGAAGGGGCAGGGGGCGGAAAACTGTTTTTT. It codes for CASSQEGAGGGKLFF.